Listed below are T cell receptor beta chains from one sample, sequenced in a study of response to subunit inactivated influenza vaccine. TCRdb re-derived calls from the RT-PCR reads in MiXCR, one entry per CDR3 protein. This sample has around 470,000 distinct CDR3 sequences, with under 8.5% found just once. This specimen was PBMCs from blood, taken about 23 months after vaccination. The receptors shown here come from a man in his fifties or sixties who received an inactivated influenza vaccine. The CDR3 runs from the conserved cysteine through the conserved F or W. The D gene is left open where the match is weak.

V	J	D	CDR3
TRBV11-2	TRBJ2-1	NA	CASSSMGGQGNEQFF
TRBV27	TRBJ2-1	NA	CASSFGGSNKQFF
TRBV20-1	TRBJ2-5	NA	CSASSGTLQETQYF
TRBV5-1	TRBJ1-2	NA	CASSYEAGYENYGYTF
TRBV19	TRBJ2-7	NA	CASSFAGQDYEQYF
TRBV30	TRBJ2-1	TRBD2	CAWSGGSGGAAYNEQFF
TRBV29-1	TRBJ2-2	NA	CSVPYSRRTGELFF
TRBV11-2	TRBJ2-5	NA	CASSSGAGTTGTQYF
TRBV29-1	TRBJ2-1	TRBD1	CSVAGTGRVF
TRBV4-3	TRBJ1-6	NA	CASSPSPGTNSPLHF
TRBV7-6	TRBJ1-4	NA	CASSLATVEKLFF
TRBV4-2	TRBJ1-2	NA	CASSQDQGYNYGYTF
TRBV20-1	TRBJ2-7	TRBD2	CSAQTSGRTTYEQYF
TRBV2	TRBJ2-7	TRBD1	CASKERTGGGSVYEQYF
TRBV10-3	TRBJ2-7	NA	CAISGSANYEQYF
TRBV5-1	TRBJ2-5	TRBD2	CASSSNSGGLGTQYF
TRBV6-1	TRBJ2-7	NA	CASSQRRHRLTYEQYF
TRBV28	TRBJ1-1	NA	CASSFLVVNTEAFF
TRBV6-1	TRBJ2-3	TRBD2	CASSEALLAGVADTQYF
TRBV5-1	TRBJ1-2	TRBD1	CASRPGQGPYGYTF
TRBV3-1	TRBJ1-2	NA	CASSQDLGQGLGYGYTF
TRBV6-6	TRBJ1-1	NA	CASSYVPAGEAFF
TRBV5-5	TRBJ2-7	TRBD1	CASSLASGGVEQYF
TRBV10-3	TRBJ2-2	TRBD2	CAISGDYASNTGELFF
TRBV20-1	TRBJ2-7	NA	CSAGLQGPGGEQYF
TRBV5-6	TRBJ1-2	NA	CASSLVVANYGYTF
TRBV30	TRBJ2-3	TRBD2	CAWSSGTSVDTDTQYF
TRBV4-2	TRBJ2-1	NA	CASSQVQGNEQFF
TRBV29-1	TRBJ1-1	NA	CSAEQGGTEAFF
TRBV29-1	TRBJ2-4	NA	CSVEGLAKNIQYF
TRBV30	TRBJ2-7	TRBD2	CAWSGGTSGRASEYF
TRBV3-1	TRBJ2-2	NA	CASSQGATSGELFF
TRBV11-2	TRBJ2-7	NA	CASSLVQGKGYEQYF
TRBV28	TRBJ2-1	NA	CASSFLTGVGNEQFF
TRBV7-9	TRBJ1-1	NA	CASIPQGKTNLEAFF